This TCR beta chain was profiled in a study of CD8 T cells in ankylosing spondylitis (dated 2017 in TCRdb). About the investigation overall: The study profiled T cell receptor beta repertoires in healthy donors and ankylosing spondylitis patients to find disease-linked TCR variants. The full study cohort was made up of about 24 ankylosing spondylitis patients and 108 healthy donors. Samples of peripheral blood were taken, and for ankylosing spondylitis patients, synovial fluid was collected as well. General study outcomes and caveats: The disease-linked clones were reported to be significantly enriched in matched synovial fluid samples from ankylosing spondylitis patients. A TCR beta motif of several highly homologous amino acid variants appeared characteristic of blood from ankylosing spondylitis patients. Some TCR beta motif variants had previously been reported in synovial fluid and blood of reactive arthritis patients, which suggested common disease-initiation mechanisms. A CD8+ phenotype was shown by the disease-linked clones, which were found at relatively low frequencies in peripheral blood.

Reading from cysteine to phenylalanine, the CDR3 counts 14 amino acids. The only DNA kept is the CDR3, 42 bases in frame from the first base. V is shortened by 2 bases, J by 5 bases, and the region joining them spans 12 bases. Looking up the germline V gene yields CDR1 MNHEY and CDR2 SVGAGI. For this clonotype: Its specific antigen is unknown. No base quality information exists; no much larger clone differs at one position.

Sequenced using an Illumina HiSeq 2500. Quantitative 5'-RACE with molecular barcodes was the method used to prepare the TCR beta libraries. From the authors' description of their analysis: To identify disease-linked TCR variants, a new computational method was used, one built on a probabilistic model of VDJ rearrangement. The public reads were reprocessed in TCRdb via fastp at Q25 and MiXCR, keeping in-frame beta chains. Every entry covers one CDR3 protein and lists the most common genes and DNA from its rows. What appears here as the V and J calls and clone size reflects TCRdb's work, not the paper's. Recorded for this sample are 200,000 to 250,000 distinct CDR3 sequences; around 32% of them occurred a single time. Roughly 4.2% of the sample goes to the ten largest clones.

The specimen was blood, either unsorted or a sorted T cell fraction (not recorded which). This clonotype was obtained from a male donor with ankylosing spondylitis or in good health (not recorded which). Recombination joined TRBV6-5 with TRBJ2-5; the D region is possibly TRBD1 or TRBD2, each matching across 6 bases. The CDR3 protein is CASSYLGGLETQYF. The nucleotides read TGTGCCAGCAGTTACCTGGGGGGCCTGGAGACCCAGTACTTC.